These 23 T cell receptor beta chains originate from one sample sequenced in a study of long-term antiretroviral therapy in people with HIV. Researchers ran immunoSEQ v3.0 at survey level. Repertoires were generated with immunoSEQ multiplex PCR, while TCRdb's copy carries only in-frame clones and drops some. This sample has under 45,000 clones, with 70% to 90% found just once. Specimen: unsorted PBMCs, collected 1.2 years after starting antiretroviral therapy. These receptors came from a woman between 45 and 60 years old with HIV.

CDR3 residues: CASSPPGTVQETQYF. The CDR3 bases are TGTGCCAGCAGCCCTCCCGGGACAGTCCAAGAGACCCAGTACTTC. The chain joins TRBV5-6 to TRBJ2-5; 7 positions agree with TRBD1. J gave up 1 base and V 4 bases, and 7 bases lay outside the gene matches. This CDR3 region has 15 residues. Germline-derived CDR1 and CDR2 are SGHDT and YYEEEE.

The chain has TRBV4-2 and TRBJ2-2, with D perhaps matching TRBD1 (6 bases). Germline lookup yields CDR1 LGHNA and CDR2 YNFKEQ. The CDR3 covers 17 residues. V was shortened by 2 bases and J by 7 bases, with 20 bases between the two germline ends. The CDR3 here is CASSQRKTGGIGGELFF. The CDR3 DNA reads as TGTGCCAGCAGCCAAAGAAAGACAGGTGGGATCGGCGGGGAGCTGTTTTTT.

The J gene is TRBJ1-3, the V gene TRBV5-4; a possible D gene is TRBD1 (6 bases). CDR3 size: 17 residues. Germline V CDR1 and CDR2: SGHNT, YYREEE (reference sequence). Between the trimmed V and J ends, which lost 2 bases and 4 bases, there was a span of 19 bases. The CDR3 coding sequence is TGTGCCAGCAGCTTAAAGAGCGTTTGGGGGCAAGGAAACACCATATATTTT. It translates to CASSLKSVWGQGNTIYF.

This clone has just a few counts. The gene calls are TRBV7-2 and TRBJ2-1; D tentatively reads TRBD1 or TRBD2 (6 bases each). Germline CDR1 SGHTA, CDR2 FQGNSA. This CDR3 has 15 amino acids. Between the trimmed V and J ends, which lost 1 base and 5 bases, there was a span of 12 bases. CDR3 loop: CASSLGGARHNEQFF. For the CDR3, the DNA is TGTGCCAGCAGCTTAGGGGGGGCCCGACACAATGAGCAGTTCTTC.

This sequence joins TRBV7-9 and TRBJ2-5; weak D call: TRBD2 (7 bases). This CDR3 contains 15 residues. The germline CDR1 and CDR2 sequences are SEHNR and FQNEAQ (reference sequence). The V and J ends lost 7 bases and 5 bases respectively, with 20 bases between them. The CDR3: CASTPTGGQPETQYF. In DNA, the CDR3 is TGTGCCAGCACCCCGACCGGGGGGCAGCCCGAGACCCAGTACTTC. Full variable domain (missing parts from reference TRBV7-9 and TRBJ2-5): DTGVSQNPRHKITKRGQNVTFRCDPISEHNRLYWYRQTLGQGPEFLTYFQNEAQLEKSRLLSDRFSAERPKGSFSTLEIQRTEQGDSAMYLCASTPTGGQPETQYFGPGTRLLVL.

V and J are TRBV12-5 and TRBJ2-7; TRBD1 might be the D (5 bases). This CDR3 has 14 amino acids. Trimming pared 0 bases from V and 1 base from J, leaving 7 bases between. In germline, CDR1 is LGHNT, CDR2 FRNRAP. CDR3 DNA sequence: TGTGCTAGTGGTTTGGTAGGGGCGTCCTACGAGCAGTACTTC. Protein product: CASGLVGASYEQYF.

This chain connects TRBV30 to TRBJ1-5; TRBD1 might be the D (5 bases). Germline-derived CDR1 and CDR2 are GTSNPN and SVGIG (reference sequence). Trimming shortened V by 7 bases and J by 0 bases, and 10 bases separated the two germline ends. The CDR3 has 13 residues. The CDR3 DNA is TGTGCCTTCTCTACAGGTAGCAATCAGCCCCAGCATTTT. Protein sequence: CAFSTGSNQPQHF.

The rearrangement uses TRBV30 and TRBJ2-5; D is perhaps TRBD2 (7 bases). Germline values: CDR1 GTSNPN, CDR2 SVGIG (reference sequence). This CDR3 region has 14 residues. Between the trimmed V and J ends, which lost 4 bases and 2 bases, there was a span of 14 bases. This CDR3 reads CAWKGGELQETQYF. The CDR3 DNA sequence: TGTGCCTGGAAGGGGGGGGAGTTACAAGAGACCCAGTACTTC.

The gene calls are TRBV11-2 and TRBJ1-1, with 7 bases aligning to TRBD1. Germline trimming cut 2 bases from V and 2 bases from J; bases unmatched to any gene: 2. The CDR3 runs to 14 residues. Germline CDR1 and CDR2: SGHAT and FQNNGV. The CDR3 here is CASSLRTGNTEAFF. CDR3 nucleotide sequence: TGTGCCAGCAGCTTAAGGACAGGAAACACTGAAGCTTTCTTT.

This clone turned up a few times. The rearrangement joins TRBV5-1 to TRBJ1-1; TRBD1 might be the D (6 bases). V dropped 0 bases and J dropped 4 bases, with 10 bases sitting between them. The germline V gene has CDR1 SGHRS and CDR2 YFSETQ. The CDR3 totals 14 residues. The CDR3 region is CASSLEGGGTEAFF. The CDR3 bases are TGCGCCAGCAGCTTGGAGGGAGGGGGCACTGAAGCTTTCTTT.

This clone came up a few times. The chain joins TRBV6-1 to TRBJ1-1; D gene uncertain. The CDR3 is made up of 14 amino acids. CDR1 is MNHNS, CDR2 SASEGT, per germline. The ends were cut back, 8 bases at V and 2 bases at J, with 15 bases in the middle. CDR3: CASVLGELNTEAFF. Here the CDR3 DNA reads TGTGCCAGCGTGCTTGGGGAACTTAACACTGAAGCTTTCTTT.

The CDR3 loop reads CASSTGTGTYEQYF. The DNA for the CDR3 is TGCGCCAGCAGCACGGGGACAGGAACCTACGAGCAGTACTTC. This chain uses TRBV5-1 with TRBJ2-7; 8 nucleotides agree with TRBD1. With 4 bases clipped from V and 2 bases from J, the junction kept 5 bases outside the gene matches. This CDR3 spans 14 amino acids. Germline CDR1 reads SGHRS; CDR2 reads YFSETQ.

The gene calls are TRBV11-3 and TRBJ2-7; 8 nucleotides match TRBD1. The CDR3 extends over 15 amino acids. Trimming removed 2 bases from V and 3 bases from J; junction bases left unmatched: 6. Germline CDR1 SGHNT, CDR2 YENEEA. The CDR3 bases are TGTGCCAGCAGCTTACGCTCTGACAGGGGCTACGAGCAGTACTTC. Protein sequence: CASSLRSDRGYEQYF.

The chain has TRBV25-1 and TRBJ2-7, with 7 bases fitting TRBD1. Germline loops: CDR1 MGHDK, CDR2 SYGVNS. The CDR3 is 18 amino acids. The ends lost 0 bases at V and 2 bases at J; junction bases unmatched: 13. CDR3 sequence: CASSEYTGSDRDTYEQYF. The CDR3 DNA reads TGTGCCAGCAGTGAATATACGGGGTCTGACAGGGATACCTACGAGCAGTACTTC.

This clone was picked up a small number of times. CDR3 sequence (DNA): TGTGCCAGCAGCCCAGGGCTGGGGCGGGAAAAACTGTTTTTT. Protein product: CASSPGLGREKLFF. This chain connects TRBV7-9 to TRBJ1-4, with D possibly matching TRBD1 (5 bases). Germline-derived CDR1 and CDR2 are SEHNR and FQNEAQ (reference sequence). The germline V and J ends were trimmed by 5 bases and 8 bases, with 15 bases remaining between them. The CDR3 is 14 residues long.

This clone was detected a few times. The chain employs TRBV20-1 and TRBJ2-7; D is perhaps TRBD1 (5 bases). Germline-derived CDR1 and CDR2 are DFQATT and SNEGSKA (reference sequence). This CDR3 comprises 10 residues. The V end was cut by 4 bases, the J end by 7 bases, with 8 bases between. The CDR3 loop is CSAKGREQYF. The CDR3 nucleotides are TGCAGTGCTAAGGGGCGGGAGCAGTACTTC.

This clone turned up a few times. The chain links TRBV7-3 to TRBJ2-2; unclear D gene. Trimming removed 8 bases from V and 1 base from J, with 8 bases in between. Germline V gives CDR1 SGHTA, CDR2 FQGTGA. The CDR3 is made up of 13 amino acids. CDR3 residues: CASSRQNTGELFF. CDR3 coding DNA: TGTGCCAGCTCCCGACAGAACACCGGGGAGCTGTTTTTT.

The chain links TRBV27 to TRBJ1-5, with 7 positions matching TRBD1. CDR3 length: 14 amino acids. The germline V gene has CDR1 MNHEY and CDR2 SMNVEV (reference sequence). V lost 0 bases and J lost 5; bases outside the gene matches: 1. CDR3 sequence reads: CASSLSGGDQPQHF. CDR3 nucleotides: TGTGCCAGCAGTTTATCAGGGGGCGATCAGCCCCAGCATTTT.

The CDR3 region has the DNA TGTGCCAGCAGCCGATCTCAGGGAAACACTGAAGCTTTCTTT. Its translation: CASSRSQGNTEAFF. The rearrangement uses TRBV11-2 and TRBJ1-1, with a weak D call TRBD1 (5 bases). Deletions cut 5 bases from V and 2 bases from J, with 12 bases between. CDR1 is SGHAT and CDR2 is FQNNGV in the germline V gene. This CDR3 spans 14 amino acids.

The chain has TRBV19 and TRBJ1-1; no definite D call. V gave up 9 bases and J gave up 1 base, with 15 bases separating them. The germline CDR1 and CDR2 sequences are LNHDA and SQIVND (reference sequence). This CDR3 contains 14 residues. Here the CDR3 DNA reads TGTGCCAGCAAAGGGATGGCGTGGAACACTGAAGCTTTCTTT. It yields the protein CASKGMAWNTEAFF.

V and J are TRBV5-1 and TRBJ2-5; 8 bases match TRBD2. CDR3 length equals 16 residues. J lost 5 bases, V lost 3 bases, and 12 bases had no gene match. Germline V gives CDR1 SGHRS, CDR2 YFSETQ. As DNA, the CDR3 is TGCGCCAGCAGCTCCGGAACGGGGGGGAAGGGGGAGACCCAGTACTTC. This gives the protein CASSSGTGGKGETQYF.

The chain uses TRBV4-1 and TRBJ1-6; D gene uncertain. The CDR3 totals 15 residues. V lost 0 bases, J lost 9 bases, and 12 bases lay in between. Germline CDR1 is MGHRA and CDR2 is YSYEKL. The CDR3 region is CASSQDRAGLSPLHF. The CDR3 coding sequence is TGCGCCAGCAGCCAAGATAGGGCAGGTCTTTCACCCCTCCACTTT.

The chain recombines TRBV5-6 with TRBJ2-3; tentatively, D is TRBD2 (6 bases). V lost 1 base and J 2 bases, leaving 14 bases between the germline ends. This CDR3 comprises 16 residues. CDR1 is SGHDT and CDR2 is YYEEEE in the germline V gene. CDR3 loop: CASSLLLARHTDTQYF. The CDR3, as DNA: TGTGCCAGCAGCTTGTTACTAGCTCGGCACACAGATACGCAGTATTTT.